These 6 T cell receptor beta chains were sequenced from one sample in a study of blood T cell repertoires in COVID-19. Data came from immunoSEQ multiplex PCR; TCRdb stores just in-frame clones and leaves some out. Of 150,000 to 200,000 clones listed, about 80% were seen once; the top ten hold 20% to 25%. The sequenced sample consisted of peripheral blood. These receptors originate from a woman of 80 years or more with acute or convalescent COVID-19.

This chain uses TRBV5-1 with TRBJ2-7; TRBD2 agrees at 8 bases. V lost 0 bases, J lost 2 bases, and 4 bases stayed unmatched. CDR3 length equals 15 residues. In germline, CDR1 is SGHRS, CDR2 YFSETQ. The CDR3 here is CASSLVLAGTYEQYF. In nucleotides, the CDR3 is TGCGCCAGCAGCTTGGTTTTAGCGGGGACCTACGAGCAGTACTTC. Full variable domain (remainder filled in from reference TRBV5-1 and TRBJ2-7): KAGVTQTPRYLIKTRGQQVTLSCSPISGHRSVSWYQQTPGQGLQFLFEYFSETQRNKGNFPGRFSGRQFSNSRSEMNVSTLELGDSALYLCASSLVLAGTYEQYFGPGTRLTVT.

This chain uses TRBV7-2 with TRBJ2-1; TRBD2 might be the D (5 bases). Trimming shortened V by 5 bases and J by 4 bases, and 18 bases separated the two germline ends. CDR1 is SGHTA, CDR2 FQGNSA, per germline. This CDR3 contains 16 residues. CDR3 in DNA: TGTGCCAGCAGCCGTCTCCGGGAATCGGTTTACAATGAGCAGTTCTTC. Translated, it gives CASSRLRESVYNEQFF.

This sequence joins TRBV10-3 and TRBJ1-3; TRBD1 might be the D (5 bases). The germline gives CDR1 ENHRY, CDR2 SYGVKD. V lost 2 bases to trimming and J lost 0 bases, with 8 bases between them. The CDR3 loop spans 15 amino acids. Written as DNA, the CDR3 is TGTGCCATCAGTGAGGGGGCTTTCTCTGGAAACACCATATATTTT. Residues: CAISEGAFSGNTIYF.

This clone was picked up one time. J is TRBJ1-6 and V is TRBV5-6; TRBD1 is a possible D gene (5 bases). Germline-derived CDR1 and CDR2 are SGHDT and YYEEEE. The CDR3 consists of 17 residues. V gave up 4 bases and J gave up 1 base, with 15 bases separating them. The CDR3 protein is CASSVAAGMSYNSPLHF. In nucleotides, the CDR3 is TGTGCCAGCAGCGTTGCTGCAGGGATGTCCTATAATTCACCCCTCCACTTT.

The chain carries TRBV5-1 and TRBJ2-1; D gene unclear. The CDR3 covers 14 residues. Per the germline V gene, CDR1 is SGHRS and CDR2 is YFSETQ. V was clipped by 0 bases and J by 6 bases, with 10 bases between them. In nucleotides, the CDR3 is TGCGCCAGCAGCTTGGGAGCGACGGCCAATGAGCAGTTCTTC. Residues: CASSLGATANEQFF.

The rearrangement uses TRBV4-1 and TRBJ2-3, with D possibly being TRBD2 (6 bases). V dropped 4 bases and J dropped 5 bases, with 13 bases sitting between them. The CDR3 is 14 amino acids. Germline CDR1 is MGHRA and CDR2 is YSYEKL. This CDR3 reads CASSREGGEDTQYF. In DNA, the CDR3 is TGCGCCAGCAGCCGGGAAGGAGGGGAAGATACGCAGTATTTT.